A single sample is the source of the 5 T cell receptor beta chains below, sequenced in a study of long-term antiretroviral therapy in people with HIV. Survey level was the resolution at which the v3.0 immunoSEQ assay ran. Produced via immunoSEQ multiplex PCR; TCRdb's table is partial and in-frame only. The table has some 40,000 clones, less than 95% seen once. The specimen was unsorted PBMCs, collected 9 to 9.5 years after starting antiretroviral therapy. These receptors came from a man aged 25-45 years with HIV.

This clone was counted a single time. This chain connects TRBV19 to TRBJ2-2; D is perhaps TRBD1 or TRBD2 (6 bases each). Germline V gene lookup returns CDR1 LNHDA and CDR2 SQIVND (reference sequence). V shed 6 bases and J shed 5 bases, with 16 bases lying between them. The CDR3 has 15 amino acids. CDR3 bases: TGTGCCAGTAGCTCCGGCGGGACACTGACCGGGGAGCTGTTTTTT. This translates into CASSSGGTLTGELFF.

The rearrangement links TRBV5-1 to TRBJ1-1, with unresolved D. The CDR3 extends over 14 amino acids. V lost 1 base and J lost 3, with 10 bases in between. Germline CDR1 is SGHRS and CDR2 is YFSETQ. The CDR3 sequence: CASSLIGDYTEAFF. The CDR3 region has the DNA TGCGCCAGCAGCTTGATCGGCGATTACACTGAAGCTTTCTTT. The full variable domain, in which reference TRBV5-1 and TRBJ1-1 provide the parts outside the CDR3, is KAGVTQTPRYLIKTRGQQVTLSCSPISGHRSVSWYQQTPGQGLQFLFEYFSETQRNKGNFPGRFSGRQFSNSRSEMNVSTLELGDSALYLCASSLIGDYTEAFFGQGTRLTVV.

The J gene is TRBJ1-1, the V gene TRBV28; D may be TRBD1 (6 bases). The germline CDR1 and CDR2 sequences are MDHEN and SYDVKM. The CDR3 extends over 15 amino acids. V lost 4 bases to trimming and J lost 1 base, with 13 bases between them. Written as DNA, the CDR3 is TGTGCCAGCAGTTCGACAGGCGACGGGAACACTGAAGCTTTCTTT. Protein: CASSSTGDGNTEAFF.

The chain is built from TRBV19 and TRBJ2-3; 8 bases match TRBD2. V lost 3 bases, J lost 5 bases, and 7 bases stayed unmatched. Germline loops: CDR1 LNHDA, CDR2 SQIVND (reference sequence). The CDR3 runs to 15 residues. In DNA, the CDR3 is TGTGCCAGTAGTATCTGGCGGGGGGCGGTAGATACGCAGTATTTT. This sequence encodes CASSIWRGAVDTQYF. Full variable domain (outside the CDR3, taken from reference TRBV19 and TRBJ2-3): DGGITQSPKYLFRKEGQNVTLSCEQNLNHDAMYWYRQDPGQGLRLIYYSQIVNDFQKGDIAEGYSVSREKKESFPLTVTSAQKNPTAFYLCASSIWRGAVDTQYFGPGTRLTVL.

The V and J genes are TRBV5-1 and TRBJ2-5; D is perhaps TRBD2 (7 bases). CDR3 size: 14 residues. Trimming shortened V by 3 bases and J by 4 bases, and 13 bases separated the two germline ends. Per the germline V gene, CDR1 is SGHRS and CDR2 is YFSETQ. CDR3 residues: CASSSWGGGETQYF. CDR3 nucleotides: TGCGCCAGCAGCTCTTGGGGGGGCGGAGAGACCCAGTACTTC. Complete variable domain (other parts from reference TRBV5-1 and TRBJ2-5): KAGVTQTPRYLIKTRGQQVTLSCSPISGHRSVSWYQQTPGQGLQFLFEYFSETQRNKGNFPGRFSGRQFSNSRSEMNVSTLELGDSALYLCASSSWGGGETQYFGPGTRLLVL.